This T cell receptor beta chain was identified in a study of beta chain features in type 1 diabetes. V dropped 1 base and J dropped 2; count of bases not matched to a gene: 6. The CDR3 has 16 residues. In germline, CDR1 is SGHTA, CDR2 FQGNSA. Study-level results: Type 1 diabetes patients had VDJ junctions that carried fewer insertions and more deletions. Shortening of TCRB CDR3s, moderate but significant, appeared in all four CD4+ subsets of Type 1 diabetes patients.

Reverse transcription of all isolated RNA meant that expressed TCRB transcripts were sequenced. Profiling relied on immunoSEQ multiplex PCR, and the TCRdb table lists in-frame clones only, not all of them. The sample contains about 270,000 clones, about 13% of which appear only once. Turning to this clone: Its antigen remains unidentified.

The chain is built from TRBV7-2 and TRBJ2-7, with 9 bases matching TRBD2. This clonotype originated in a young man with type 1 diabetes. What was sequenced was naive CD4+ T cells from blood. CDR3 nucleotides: TGTGCCAGCAGCTTAGTTCGAGCGGGAGGTGCCTACGAGCAGTACTTC. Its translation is CASSLVRAGGAYEQYF.